A single sample gave rise to the 24 T cell receptor beta chains below, sequenced in a study of T cells in Graves' hyperthyroidism and ophthalmopathy (dated 2019 in TCRdb). To prepare the library, multiplex PCR was applied. The sequencer was an Illumina HiSeq 2000. Amplification of TCR beta CDR3 regions was carried out from RNA transcripts. The TCR CDR3 was subjected to a first round of RT-PCR using the HTBI primer set and the Qiagen OneStep RT-PCR kit. TCRdb reanalyzed the raw reads on its own, using fastp at Q25 for trimming and MiXCR for clone calling, and kept in-frame beta chains. A single entry per CDR3 protein holds the most common genes and DNA from its merged rows. The sample profile shows roughly 510,000 distinct CDR3 sequences; 35% to 50% of them were found once. 44% of the sample goes to the ten largest clones. Sample: peripheral blood or thyroid tissue (not recorded which). The receptors derive from an adult woman with Graves' disease, either hyperthyroidism or ophthalmopathy (not recorded which).

The chain recombines TRBV7-9 with TRBJ1-1; the D is unclear. Per germline, CDR1 SEHNR and CDR2 FQNEAQ (reference sequence). This CDR3 comprises 15 residues. Trimming took off 5 bases at V and 1 base at J, with 14 bases between the two ends. The DNA of the CDR3 is TGTGCCAGCAGCCTACCCGGGCACAGGAACACTGAAGCTTTCTTT. This translates into CASSLPGHRNTEAFF. Supplemented by reference TRBV7-9 and TRBJ1-1, the full variable domain reads DTGVSQNPRHKITKRGQNVTFRCDPISEHNRLYWYRQTLGQGPEFLTYFQNEAQLEKSRLLSDRFSAERPKGSFSTLEIQRTEQGDSAMYLCASSLPGHRNTEAFFGQGTRLTVV.

The chain uses TRBV6-5 and TRBJ2-7; maybe TRBD1 (5 bases). Deletions cut 6 bases from V and 6 bases from J, with 18 bases between. Germline V gives CDR1 MNHEY, CDR2 SVGAGI. CDR3 length equals 14 residues. CDR3 sequence: CASRGTGKKREQYF. The CDR3 DNA reads as TGTGCCAGCAGGGGAACAGGAAAGAAGCGCGAGCAGTACTTC.

This clonotype was seen repeatedly, ten times or more. The chain recombines TRBV6-1 with TRBJ1-2; unclear D gene. The V and J ends lost 3 bases and 8 bases respectively, with 13 bases between them. In germline, CDR1 is MNHNS, CDR2 SASEGT. The CDR3 runs 13 residues. The CDR3 sequence is CASSEGLRGGYTF. The CDR3 DNA reads as TGTGCCAGCAGTGAGGGTCTAAGAGGCGGCTACACCTTC.

The genes are TRBV5-4 and TRBJ1-2; tentatively, D is TRBD1 (5 bases). In germline, CDR1 is SGHNT, CDR2 YYREEE (reference sequence). Trimming left V 0 bases short and J 4 bases short, with 10 bases between. This CDR3 has 14 amino acids. The CDR3 DNA follows: TGTGCCAGCAGCTTGGAAGGGGCGAGCTATGGCTACACCTTC. Translation gives CASSLEGASYGYTF.

This clonotype was seen more than once but under ten times. This chain joins TRBV29-1 and TRBJ2-7; either TRBD1 or TRBD2 may fit D (6 bases each). The germline V gene has CDR1 SQVTM and CDR2 ANQGSEA. The CDR3 spans 13 residues. V gave up 4 bases and J gave up 2 bases, with 12 bases separating them. The CDR3: CSVVGGLAYEQYF. Written as DNA, the CDR3 is TGCAGCGTTGTTGGGGGGCTCGCCTACGAGCAGTACTTC.

Ten or more counts support this clonotype. This chain uses TRBV14 with TRBJ2-7; possibly TRBD1 or TRBD2 for D (6 bases each). Trimming took off 1 base at V and 6 bases at J, with 16 bases between the two ends. Germline-derived CDR1 and CDR2 are SGHDN and FVKESK. This CDR3 is built from 15 residues. As DNA, the CDR3 is TGTGCCAGCAGCCAAGTAGGGGGGAGTGGAGGCGAGCAGTACTTC. Encoded protein: CASSQVGGSGGEQYF.

Comment on this clonotype: Without the conserved terminal phenylalanine or tryptophan, this CDR3 likely stems from a read error. The genes are TRBV29-1 and TRBJ2-7, with D tentatively TRBD2 (5 bases). Germline-derived CDR1 and CDR2 are SQVTM and ANQGSEA. This CDR3 spans 15 amino acids. The V and J ends lost 1 base and 2 bases respectively, with 15 bases between them. The CDR3 is CSVEGGEGKTYEQYL. The CDR3, as DNA: TGCAGCGTTGAAGGGGGAGAGGGCAAGACCTACGAGCAGTACCTC.

The chain couples TRBV15 to TRBJ2-5, with 8 bases lining up with TRBD1. V lost 3 bases and J lost 1; bases outside the gene matches: 7. CDR3 length: 16 residues. Germline V lookup: CDR1 LNHNV, CDR2 YYDKDF (reference sequence). The CDR3 DNA reads TGTGCCACCAGCAGTGCGTGGACAGGGAGCCAAGAGACCCAGTACTTC. Translation: CATSSAWTGSQETQYF. Using reference TRBV15 and TRBJ2-5 for the parts outside the CDR3, the full variable domain is DAMVIQNPRYQVTQFGKPVTLSCSQTLNHNVMYWYQQKSSQAPKLLFHYYDKDFNNEADTPDNFQSRRPNTSFCFLDIRSPGLGDTAMYLCATSSAWTGSQETQYFGPGTRLLVL.

The chain joins TRBV29-1 to TRBJ2-7; D is unresolved. The CDR3 consists of 12 residues. V was clipped by 5 bases and J by 6 bases, with 14 bases between them. Germline V lookup: CDR1 SQVTM, CDR2 ANQGSEA. CDR3 nucleotide sequence: TGCAGCGTTCGCCCTTCCACTGGCGAGCAGTACTTC. Its protein is CSVRPSTGEQYF.

As concerns this clonotype: A read error is possible here, since a much larger clone lies one base away. The chain couples TRBV20-1 to TRBJ1-1; TRBD1 might be the D (5 bases). V lost 1 base and J 10 bases, leaving 13 bases between the germline ends. CDR1 and CDR2 (germline): DFQATT, SNEGSKA (reference sequence). The CDR3 runs to 12 residues. CDR3 nucleotides: TGCAGTGCTAGAGGGGGGGAGCGTGGAGCTTTCTTT. Protein: CSARGGERGAFF.

This sequence joins TRBV7-9 and TRBJ1-2; perhaps TRBD1 as D (5 bases). Germline V lookup: CDR1 SEHNR, CDR2 FQNEAQ (reference sequence). The CDR3 runs to 14 residues. V lost 1 base, J lost 12 bases, and 18 bases lay in between. The CDR3 region is CASSLGGGILGHTF. CDR3 in DNA: TGTGCCAGCAGCTTAGGTGGGGGAATCCTCGGCCACACCTTC.

Turning to this clonotype: No conserved phenylalanine or tryptophan ends this CDR3, so it is likely a read error. The chain combines TRBV5-6 with TRBJ2-5; 7 nucleotides line up with TRBD1. The CDR3 sequence is 13 residues long. Germline values: CDR1 SGHDT, CDR2 YYEEEE. CDR3 DNA: TGTGCTAGCAGCTTAACAGGGGTGGAGACCCAGTACGTC. It translates to CASSLTGVETQYV.

This chain links TRBV29-1 with TRBJ2-7; D could derive from TRBD1 or TRBD2 (5 bases each). This CDR3 spans 15 amino acids. The germline CDR1 and CDR2 sequences are SQVTM and ANQGSEA. V gave up 6 bases and J gave up 3 bases, with 21 bases separating them. The CDR3 sequence is CSVRKRVGANYEQYF. DNA of the CDR3: TGCAGCGTCCGAAAGAGGGTAGGGGCCAACTACGAGCAGTACTTC.

This chain links TRBV9 with TRBJ1-6; D remains unclear. Trimming took 6 bases from V and 7 from J, leaving 11 bases between them. CDR3 length: 13 amino acids. CDR1 and CDR2 from the germline V gene are SGDLS and YYNGEE. For the CDR3, the DNA is TGTGCCAGCACGCTTGGCGGCAATTCACCCCTCCACTTT. Translated, it gives CASTLGGNSPLHF.

This clonotype showed up many times. The chain is built from TRBV6-2 or TRBV6-3 and TRBJ2-7; weak D call: TRBD1 (6 bases). The ends were cut back, 0 bases at V and 3 bases at J, with 15 bases in the middle. This CDR3 has 16 amino acids. CDR1 is MNHEY, CDR2 SVGEGT, per germline. The CDR3 region is CASSYSLGQTFYEQYF. Written as DNA, the CDR3 is TGTGCCAGCAGTTACTCTCTTGGACAGACCTTCTACGAGCAGTACTTC.

CDR3 region: CASRGRTVGYQPQHF. In nucleotides, the CDR3 is TGTGCCAGCAGAGGACGGACAGTCGGGTATCAGCCCCAGCATTTT. This rearrangement joins TRBV6-1 to TRBJ1-5, with D perhaps matching TRBD1 (6 bases). V was pared by 6 bases and J by 5 bases, with 17 bases between. Germline assignment: CDR1 MNHNS and CDR2 SASEGT. The CDR3 is 15 residues long.

This clonotype was detected many times. The chain couples TRBV6-5 to TRBJ2-7; D call uncertain. The CDR3 is 11 residues long. V was shortened by 2 bases and J by 2 bases, with 1 base between the two germline ends. Germline CDR1 and CDR2: MNHEY and SVGAGI. The CDR3 nucleotides read TGTGCCAGCAGTTACGCCTACGAGCAGTACTTC. This encodes CASSYAYEQYF.

The rearrangement links TRBV20-1 to TRBJ2-1; 9 nucleotides agree with TRBD2. The V gene's germline CDR1 is DFQATT and CDR2 SNEGSKA (reference sequence). V gave up 5 bases and J gave up 8 bases; unmatched junction bases: 10. The length of the CDR3 is 14 residues. Here the CDR3 DNA reads TGCAGTGCTGCCCCCAGCGGGAGGTCCTATGAGCAGTTCTTC. This sequence encodes CSAAPSGRSYEQFF.

This clonotype was observed at least ten times. The V gene is TRBV5-4, the J gene TRBJ2-7, with D unresolved. V was clipped by 3 bases and J by 2 bases, with 6 bases between them. The CDR3 totals 12 residues. In germline, CDR1 is SGHNT, CDR2 YYREEE (reference sequence). CDR3 sequence reads: CASSYNTYEQYF. For the CDR3, the DNA is TGTGCCAGCAGCTATAATACCTACGAGCAGTACTTC. Full variable domain (rest looked up from reference TRBV5-4 and TRBJ2-7): ETGVTQSPTHLIKTRGQQVTLRCSSQSGHNTVSWYQQALGQGPQFIFQYYREEENGRGNFPPRFSGLQFPNYSSELNVNALELDDSALYLCASSYNTYEQYFGPGTRLTVT.

The chain links TRBV20-1 to TRBJ2-2, with D possibly being TRBD1 (5 bases). Per germline, CDR1 DFQATT and CDR2 SNEGSKA (reference sequence). Trimming removed 3 bases from V and 4 bases from J, with 12 bases in between. CDR3 size: 14 residues. The CDR3 region is CSARATGFTGELFF. The CDR3 DNA sequence: TGCAGTGCTAGGGCTACAGGTTTCACCGGGGAGCTGTTTTTT.

The chain links TRBV11-3 to TRBJ2-7, with D unresolved. CDR1 and CDR2 (germline): SGHNT, YENEEA. The CDR3 covers 14 residues. Trimming left V 3 bases short and J 5 bases short, with 14 bases between. CDR3 nucleotides: TGTGCCAGCAGCTTCTACGAAAGTTCCCACGAGCAGTACTTC. This gives the protein CASSFYESSHEQYF.

The chain recombines TRBV2 with TRBJ2-2; D might be TRBD1 (7 bases). Germline loops: CDR1 SNHLY, CDR2 FYNNEI. The CDR3 runs to 12 residues. V lost 6 bases and J lost 8, with 10 bases in between. The DNA for the CDR3 is TGTGCCAGCAGGGAGGGGGCGGGGGAGCTGTTTTTT. Residues: CASREGAGELFF.

This sequence joins TRBV15 and TRBJ2-5; 8 positions agree with TRBD1. V dropped 11 bases and J dropped 4; count of bases not matched to a gene: 12. CDR3 length equals 14 residues. Per the germline V gene, CDR1 is LNHNV and CDR2 is YYDKDF (reference sequence). The CDR3: CAPRRQGSSETQYF. Here the CDR3 DNA reads TGTGCCCCTCGGCGACAGGGGAGTTCAGAGACCCAGTACTTC.

This clonotype was recorded many times. The CDR3 sequence is CSVEDEEGMSEQYF. The DNA of the CDR3 is TGCAGCGTTGAAGATGAAGAAGGGATGAGCGAGCAGTACTTC. V usage is TRBV29-1 and J usage is TRBJ2-7; D gene uncertain. This CDR3 region has 14 residues. Looked up from germline, CDR1 is SQVTM and CDR2 is ANQGSEA. V lost 0 bases and J lost 6, with 15 bases in between.